The entry below describes one T cell receptor beta chain. These data are taken from a study of monozygotic twins with inflammatory bowel disease. cDNA encoding TCRalpha and TCRbeta underwent two nested PCRs of approximately 17 and 9 cycles, each of which was followed by bead purification. TCRdb reprocessed the 5' RACE reads, keeping one entry per CDR3 protein, no DNA. This sample contains 110,000 to 150,000 distinct CDR3 sequences. Blood samples of less than 3 ml were drawn from every donor. The sequencing sample was made of blood. The clonotype comes from a human donor with ulcerative colitis or Crohn's disease, or a healthy co-twin of an affected twin (not recorded which).

The chain's CDR3 is CASSLVAGAGGNTIYF. This chain uses TRBV5-6 with TRBJ1-3; TCRdb's assignment of TRBD1 cannot be checked, as there is no DNA. The germline V gene has CDR1 SGHDT and CDR2 YYEEEE. The CDR3 has 16 residues. The full variable domain, completed using reference TRBV5-6 and TRBJ1-3, is DAGVTQSPTHLIKTRGQQVTLRCSPKSGHDTVSWYQQALGQGPQFIFQYYEEEERQRGNFPDRFSGHQFPNYSSELNVNALLLGDSALYLCASSLVAGAGGNTIYFGEGSWLTVV.